These T cell receptor beta chains were read from a single sample in a study of blood T cell repertoires in COVID-19. Sequencing was performed with immunoSEQ multiplex PCR; in TCRdb, only in-frame clones are kept and a portion is missing. The sample records approximately 300,000 clones, 70% to 90% being singletons. Sequences were obtained from PBMCs or T cells enriched from blood (not recorded which). The source of these receptors is a woman aged 25 to 39 who had recovered from COVID-19. The CDR3 runs from the conserved cysteine through the conserved F or W. A D gene is named only where the DNA matches it firmly. Some rows mark clone size as missing; the rest say once, few, many or name a class of expanded clone.

clone size: -; J gene: TRBJ1-4; D gene: -; V gene: TRBV19; CDR3 DNA: TGTGCCAGTAGTATCCGGGGGAGAAGTGAAAAACTGTTTTTT; CDR3 protein: CASSIRGRSEKLFF
clone size: -; J gene: TRBJ2-3; D gene: -; V gene: TRBV5-6; CDR3 DNA: TGTGCCAGCAGCTTGCTAGGGGGCACAGATACGCAGTATTTT; CDR3 protein: CASSLLGGTDTQYF
clone size: -; J gene: TRBJ1-1; D gene: -; V gene: TRBV5-1; CDR3 DNA: TGCGCCAGCAGCGCGGACTCGGCGGCTGAAGCTTTCTTT; CDR3 protein: CASSADSAAEAFF
clone size: -; J gene: TRBJ1-3; D gene: TRBD1; V gene: TRBV11-2; CDR3 DNA: TGTGCCAGCAGCCCTGGGACAGTGAGGTCTGGAAACACCATATATTTT; CDR3 protein: CASSPGTVRSGNTIYF
clone size: -; J gene: TRBJ2-7; D gene: TRBD1; V gene: TRBV19; CDR3 DNA: TGTGCCAGTAGTATAGTCACAGGGGCCGAGCAGTACTTC; CDR3 protein: CASSIVTGAEQYF
clone size: -; J gene: TRBJ1-2; D gene: -; V gene: TRBV9; CDR3 DNA: TGTGCCAGCAGCGTGGCAGGGGACGGCTATGGCTACACCTTC; CDR3 protein: CASSVAGDGYGYTF
clone size: -; J gene: TRBJ2-2; D gene: -; V gene: TRBV5-1; CDR3 DNA: TGCGCCAGCAGCGGCGGGGCAGGAACTTATGGGTCCGGGGAGCTGTTTTTT; CDR3 protein: CASSGGAGTYGSGELFF
clone size: -; J gene: TRBJ2-3; D gene: TRBD1; V gene: TRBV19; CDR3 DNA: TGTGCCAGTAGTATAAGGGCAGGGGGAAGGGCAGATACGCAGTATTTT; CDR3 protein: CASSIRAGGRADTQYF
clone size: few; J gene: TRBJ1-1; D gene: TRBD1; V gene: TRBV7-9; CDR3 DNA: TGTGCCAGCACCCCGGACAGGGGTTCCAGGACTGAAGCTTTCTTT; CDR3 protein: CASTPDRGSRTEAFF
clone size: once; J gene: TRBJ2-2; D gene: TRBD2; V gene: TRBV30; CDR3 DNA: TGTGCCTGGAGTGCCCTAGCGGGGCGGAACACCGGGGAGCTGTTTTTT; CDR3 protein: CAWSALAGRNTGELFF
clone size: -; J gene: TRBJ2-1; D gene: -; V gene: TRBV14; CDR3 DNA: TGTGCCAGCAGTCCGAGGGGGGGGAATGAGCAGTTCTTC; CDR3 protein: CASSPRGGNEQFF
clone size: -; J gene: TRBJ1-5; D gene: -; V gene: TRBV7-9; CDR3 DNA: TGTGCCAGCAGCTTAGGGGACAAAGCTCAGCCCCAGCATTTT; CDR3 protein: CASSLGDKAQPQHF
clone size: -; J gene: TRBJ1-5; D gene: -; V gene: TRBV4-2; CDR3 DNA: TGTGCCAGCAGTCAAACGCAGGGTGGCAATCAGCCCCAGCATTTT; CDR3 protein: CASSQTQGGNQPQHF
clone size: -; J gene: TRBJ1-3; D gene: -; V gene: TRBV5-6; CDR3 DNA: TGTGCCAGCAGCTTCTCCGGAAACACCATATATTTT; CDR3 protein: CASSFSGNTIYF
clone size: -; J gene: TRBJ2-4; D gene: TRBD1; V gene: TRBV6-1; CDR3 DNA: TGTGCCAGCAGTGAAGGTAGTTGGGGACAGGGACAATCACTAGCCAAAAACATTCAGTACTTC; CDR3 protein: CASSEGSWGQGQSLAKNIQYF
clone size: -; J gene: TRBJ1-2; D gene: TRBD1; V gene: TRBV15; CDR3 DNA: TGTGCCACCAGCAGAGATTGGGACAGGGGCCTCCATGGCTACACCTTC; CDR3 protein: CATSRDWDRGLHGYTF
clone size: -; J gene: TRBJ1-2; D gene: TRBD1; V gene: TRBV5-1; CDR3 DNA: TGCGCCAGCAGCTTAATACAGGGGGTAAACTATGGCTACACCTTC; CDR3 protein: CASSLIQGVNYGYTF
clone size: once; J gene: TRBJ1-5; D gene: -; V gene: TRBV29-1; CDR3 DNA: TGCAGCGTGCAACACAGGGATCAGCCCCAGCATTTT; CDR3 protein: CSVQHRDQPQHF
clone size: -; J gene: TRBJ2-7; D gene: TRBD2; V gene: TRBV6-5; CDR3 DNA: TGTGCCAGCAAGCCCGGGGCTAGCGGGGGCTACGAGCAGTACTTC; CDR3 protein: CASKPGASGGYEQYF
clone size: -; J gene: TRBJ1-1; D gene: -; V gene: TRBV18; CDR3 DNA: TGTGCCAGCTCACCAGTCCTGGCAGGGTTCGGCACTGAAGCTTTCTTT; CDR3 protein: CASSPVLAGFGTEAFF
clone size: -; J gene: TRBJ1-2; D gene: TRBD1; V gene: TRBV9; CDR3 DNA: TGTGCCAGCAGCCCTGGACAGGACGCTAGGTATGGCTACACCTTC; CDR3 protein: CASSPGQDARYGYTF
clone size: once; J gene: TRBJ1-4; D gene: -; V gene: TRBV18; CDR3 DNA: TGTGCCAGCTCACCCCAGCGTGCCAATGAAAAACTGTTTTTT; CDR3 protein: CASSPQRANEKLFF
clone size: -; J gene: TRBJ1-3; D gene: -; V gene: TRBV30; CDR3 DNA: TGTGCCTGGAGTGAAAGGGGCTCTGGAAACACCATATATTTT; CDR3 protein: CAWSERGSGNTIYF
clone size: -; J gene: TRBJ1-1; D gene: -; V gene: TRBV5-6; CDR3 DNA: TGTGCCAGCAGCTTTTGGGGGAGGAAGGGTTTCTTT; CDR3 protein: CASSFWGRKGFF
clone size: -; J gene: TRBJ2-2; D gene: -; V gene: TRBV3-1/TRBV3-2; CDR3 DNA: TGTGCCAGCAGCCAAGACAAGAACACCGGGGAGCTGTTTTTT; CDR3 protein: CASSQDKNTGELFF
clone size: -; J gene: TRBJ2-1; D gene: TRBD2; V gene: TRBV27; CDR3 DNA: TGTGCCAGCCGACTAGCGGGGAAGGACAATGAGCAGTTCTTC; CDR3 protein: CASRLAGKDNEQFF
clone size: -; J gene: TRBJ1-5; D gene: TRBD1; V gene: TRBV27; CDR3 DNA: TGTGCCAGCAGTGACAGGGGAAGTCAGCCCCAGCATTTT; CDR3 protein: CASSDRGSQPQHF
clone size: -; J gene: TRBJ1-5; D gene: -; V gene: TRBV5-6; CDR3 DNA: TGTGCCAGCAGCTTGGCGGGTGAGCCCCAGCATTTT; CDR3 protein: CASSLAGEPQHF
clone size: -; J gene: TRBJ1-2; D gene: TRBD1; V gene: TRBV5-6; CDR3 DNA: TGTGCCAGCAGCTTGTTGGGACAGGGAAGTAACTATGGCTACACCTTC; CDR3 protein: CASSLLGQGSNYGYTF
clone size: -; J gene: TRBJ2-5; D gene: TRBD2; V gene: TRBV4-1; CDR3 DNA: TGCGCCAGCAGCCAAGAAGGGACTAGCGGGGCAGAGACCCAGTACTTC; CDR3 protein: CASSQEGTSGAETQYF
clone size: -; J gene: TRBJ2-2; D gene: -; V gene: TRBV25-1; CDR3 DNA: TGTGCCAGCTCCCCTTGGGGTCAAGGGGACACCGGGGAGCTGTTTTTT; CDR3 protein: CASSPWGQGDTGELFF
clone size: -; J gene: TRBJ1-1; D gene: -; V gene: TRBV4-1; CDR3 DNA: TGCGCCAGCAGGAGGGCTCTTTCCGCGCCGGCCTTGGGTCATGAAGCTTTCTTT; CDR3 protein: CASRRALSAPALGHEAFF
clone size: -; J gene: TRBJ2-5; D gene: TRBD1; V gene: TRBV19; CDR3 DNA: TGTGCCAGTAGAGTGACAGGGTTGGAGACCCAGTACTTC; CDR3 protein: CASRVTGLETQYF
clone size: -; J gene: TRBJ1-5; D gene: TRBD1; V gene: TRBV7-2; CDR3 DNA: TGTGCCAGCAGCTGGTGGGGACAGGGGATCTATAGCAATCAGCCCCAGCATTTT; CDR3 protein: CASSWWGQGIYSNQPQHF
clone size: -; J gene: TRBJ2-1; D gene: TRBD2; V gene: TRBV2; CDR3 DNA: TGTGCCAGCAGTGAATTGGGGCTAGCGGGGGACCCTGGGGAGCAGTTCTTC; CDR3 protein: CASSELGLAGDPGEQFF
clone size: -; J gene: TRBJ2-5; D gene: -; V gene: TRBV5-8; CDR3 DNA: TGTGCCAGCAGCTTGAGGACGGGGAGAGAGACCCAGTACTTC; CDR3 protein: CASSLRTGRETQYF
clone size: -; J gene: TRBJ1-2; D gene: -; V gene: TRBV18; CDR3 DNA: TGTGCCAGCTCACCGCAGGAATATGGCTACACCTTC; CDR3 protein: CASSPQEYGYTF
clone size: once; J gene: TRBJ2-7; D gene: TRBD1; V gene: TRBV27; CDR3 DNA: TGTGCCAGCAGTTTAAACCTTGGGGGACAGTTTCGCTTC; CDR3 protein: CASSLNLGGQFRF
clone size: -; J gene: TRBJ1-1; D gene: -; V gene: TRBV4-1; CDR3 DNA: TGCGCCAGCAGCCCTGGTCTGCAGGGGAACACTGAAGCTTTCTTT; CDR3 protein: CASSPGLQGNTEAFF
clone size: few; J gene: TRBJ2-2; D gene: -; V gene: TRBV6-4; CDR3 DNA: TGTGCCAGCAGCCCCGAAGGACATGACACCGGGGAGCTGTTTTTT; CDR3 protein: CASSPEGHDTGELFF
clone size: once; J gene: TRBJ1-6; D gene: -; V gene: TRBV5-4; CDR3 DNA: TGTGCCAGCAGCCCGGAGCGATCCGGGAGCTCCTATAATTCACCCCTCCACTTT; CDR3 protein: CASSPERSGSSYNSPLHF
clone size: once; J gene: TRBJ1-3; D gene: -; V gene: TRBV7-2; CDR3 DNA: TGTGCCAGCAGCTCACCGACAAGGGGGTCAGGAAACACCATATATTTT; CDR3 protein: CASSSPTRGSGNTIYF
clone size: -; J gene: TRBJ1-1; D gene: -; V gene: TRBV6-5; CDR3 DNA: TGTACCACCACGTCAGGGCCGAACACTGAAGCTTTCTTT; CDR3 protein: CTTTSGPNTEAFF
clone size: -; J gene: TRBJ1-3; D gene: -; V gene: TRBV30; CDR3 DNA: TGTGCCAGAGACACAGGGTTTGGAAACACCATATATTTT; CDR3 protein: CARDTGFGNTIYF
clone size: -; J gene: TRBJ1-4; D gene: TRBD1; V gene: TRBV27; CDR3 DNA: TGTGCCAGCAGTTCCCGGACAGGGGAAAGGGAAAAACTGTTTTTT; CDR3 protein: CASSSRTGEREKLFF
clone size: -; J gene: TRBJ2-1; D gene: TRBD2; V gene: TRBV5-4; CDR3 DNA: TGTGCCAGCAGCTTCCTAGCGGGGTTAACCTACAATGAGCAGTTCTTC; CDR3 protein: CASSFLAGLTYNEQFF
clone size: -; J gene: TRBJ1-1; D gene: -; V gene: TRBV7-9; CDR3 DNA: TGTGCCAGCAGCGTCGGGGGCACTGAAGCTTTCTTT; CDR3 protein: CASSVGGTEAFF